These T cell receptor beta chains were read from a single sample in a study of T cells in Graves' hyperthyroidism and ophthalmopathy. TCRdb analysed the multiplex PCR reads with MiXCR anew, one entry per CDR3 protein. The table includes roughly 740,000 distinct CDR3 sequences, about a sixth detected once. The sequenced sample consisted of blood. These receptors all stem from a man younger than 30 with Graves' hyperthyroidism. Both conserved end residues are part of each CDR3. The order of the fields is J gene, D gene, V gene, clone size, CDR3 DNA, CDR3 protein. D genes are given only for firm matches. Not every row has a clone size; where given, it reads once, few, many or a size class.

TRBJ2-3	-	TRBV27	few	TGTGCCAGCAGTTTTAAACAGGGCACAGATACGCAGTATTTT	CASSFKQGTDTQYF
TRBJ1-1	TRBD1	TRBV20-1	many	TGCAGTGCTAGAGAGGTCAAGACAGGGGGCCAAAGGGCTGAAGCTTTCTTT	CSAREVKTGGQRAEAFF
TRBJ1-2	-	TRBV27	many	TGTGCCAGCAGTCCTCGGATCGGAGGGGGGAACTATGGCTACACCTTC	CASSPRIGGGNYGYTF
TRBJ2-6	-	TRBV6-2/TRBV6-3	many	TGTGCCAGCAGGGCTTTGGGGGCCAACGTCCTGACTTTC	CASRALGANVLTF
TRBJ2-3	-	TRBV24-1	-	TGTGCCACCTCTACCAGGGAGATAAGCACAGATACGCAGTATTTT	CATSTREISTDTQYF
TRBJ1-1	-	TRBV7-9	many	TGTGCCAGCATGACGGGGGCGAACACTGAAGCTTTCTTT	CASMTGANTEAFF
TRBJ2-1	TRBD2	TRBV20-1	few	TGCAGTGCTTCTACTAGCGGGACCTTCAATGAGCAGTTCTTC	CSASTSGTFNEQFF
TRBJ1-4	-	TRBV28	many	TGTGCCAGCAGTCCACCACGGTTAGGAACTAATGAAAAACTGTTTTTT	CASSPPRLGTNEKLFF
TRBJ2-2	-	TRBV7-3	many	TGTGCCAGCAGCTTTGGTACTACCGGGGAGCTGTTTTTT	CASSFGTTGELFF
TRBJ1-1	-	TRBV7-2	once	TGTGCCAGCAGCTCACCTGGTAGGGGGAGCCCTGAAGCTTTCTTT	CASSSPGRGSPEAFF
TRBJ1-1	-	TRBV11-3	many	TGTGCCAGCAGCTTAGGGGGTTTCCGGCGCACTGAAGCTTTCTTT	CASSLGGFRRTEAFF
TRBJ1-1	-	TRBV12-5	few	TGTGCTAGTGGTTTGGGGCCCGGGGGGACTGAAGCTTTCTTT	CASGLGPGGTEAFF
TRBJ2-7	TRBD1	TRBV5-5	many	TGTGCCAGCAGCTTGGTTAGGGACAGGGACGAGCAGTACTTC	CASSLVRDRDEQYF
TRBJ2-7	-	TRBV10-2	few	TGCGCCAGCAGTGATTCCGGACTGCCCTACGAGCAGTACTTC	CASSDSGLPYEQYF
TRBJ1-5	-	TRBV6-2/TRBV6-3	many	TGTGCCACCAACGAAGTACACACAGGGAGGATGAATCAGCCCCAGCATTTT	CATNEVHTGRMNQPQHF
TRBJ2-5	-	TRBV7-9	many	TGTGCCAGCAGCTTAGCCGGACCGGTACAAGAGACCCAGTACTTC	CASSLAGPVQETQYF
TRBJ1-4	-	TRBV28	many	TGTGCCAGCAGTGTCTGGGTGGGGAGAACTAATGAAAAACTGTTTTTT	CASSVWVGRTNEKLFF
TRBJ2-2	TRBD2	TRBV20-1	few	TGCAGTGCTAGAGATGCAAGGGAGGGGAACACCGGGGAGCTGTTTTTT	CSARDAREGNTGELFF
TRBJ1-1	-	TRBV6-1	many	TGTGCCAGCAGGGAACAGACGGGGATGAACACTGAAGCTTTCTTT	CASREQTGMNTEAFF
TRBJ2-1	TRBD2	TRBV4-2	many	TGTGCCAGCAGCCAGCGAGATAGCGGGAATAATGAGCAGTTCTTC	CASSQRDSGNNEQFF
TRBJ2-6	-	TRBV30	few	TGTGCCTGGAGTAGGGGGGGGGGAGGATACGGCTCTGGGGCCAACGTCCTGACTTTC	CAWSRGGGGYGSGANVLTF
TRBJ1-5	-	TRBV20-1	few	TGCAGTGCTAGAGCTAGTTACGAAAATCAGCCCCAGCATTTT	CSARASYENQPQHF
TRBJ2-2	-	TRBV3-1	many	TGTGCCAGCAGCCAAGGGGGGAGGCAGCTGTTTTTT	CASSQGGRQLFF
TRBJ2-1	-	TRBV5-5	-	TGTGCCAGCAGCTTCGTGCCCAGCTCCTACAATGAGCAGTTCTTC	CASSFVPSSYNEQFF
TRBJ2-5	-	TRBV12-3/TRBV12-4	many	TGTGCCAGCAGCTTTAGGGGGACACTGACGGGGGCCCAGTACTTC	CASSFRGTLTGAQYF
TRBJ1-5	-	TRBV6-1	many	TGTGCCAGCAGTCCCCAGGGTAATAGCAATCAGCCCCAGCATTTT	CASSPQGNSNQPQHF
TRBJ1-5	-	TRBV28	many	TGTGCCAGCTGGGAGGGAGGTCAGCCCCAGCATTTT	CASWEGGQPQHF
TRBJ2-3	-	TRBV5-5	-	TGTGCCAGCAGCTTGAGTCGAGTGACTGATAGCACAGATACGCAGTATTTT	CASSLSRVTDSTDTQYF
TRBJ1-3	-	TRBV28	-	TGTGCCAGCAGTTTTGGGCAGGCGGGAAACACCATATATTTT	CASSFGQAGNTIYF
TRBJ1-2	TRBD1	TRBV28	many	TGTGCCAGCAGTTCCCCGGACAGGGCCGGATATGGCTACACCTTC	CASSSPDRAGYGYTF
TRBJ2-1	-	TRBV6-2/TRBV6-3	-	TGTGCCAGCAGTTACTCTGGGCAGACCAATGAGCAGTTCTTC	CASSYSGQTNEQFF
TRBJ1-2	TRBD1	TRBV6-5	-	TGTGCCAGCAGTTACTTAGGGACAGGGGACTATGGCTACACCTTC	CASSYLGTGDYGYTF
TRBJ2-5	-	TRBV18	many	TGTGCCAGCTCACCACGTTCCCCACCGGGAGCCCAGTACTTC	CASSPRSPPGAQYF
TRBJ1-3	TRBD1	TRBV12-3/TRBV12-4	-	TGTGCCAGCAGGGACAGGGGTTCTGGAAACACCATATATTTT	CASRDRGSGNTIYF
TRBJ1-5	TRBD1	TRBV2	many	TGTGCCAGCAAGGGACAGTATAGCAATCAGCCCCAGCATTTT	CASKGQYSNQPQHF
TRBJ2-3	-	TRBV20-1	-	TGCAGTGCTAGACCTCCCTGGCCAAGCACAGATACGCAGTATTTT	CSARPPWPSTDTQYF
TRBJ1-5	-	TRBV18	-	TGTGCCAGCTCACGTAATCGGGTTCAAGGACAGCCCCAGCATTTT	CASSRNRVQGQPQHF
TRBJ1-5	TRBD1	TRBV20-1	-	TGCAGTGCTAGAGGGGTGGGACAGGGGGATCATCAGCCCCAGCATTTT	CSARGVGQGDHQPQHF
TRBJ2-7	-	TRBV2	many	TGTGCCAGCATCGGCGGTGCCTACGAGCAGTACTTC	CASIGGAYEQYF
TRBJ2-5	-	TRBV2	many	TGTGCCAGCAGTTCCTACAGCACCCAAGAGACCCAGTACTTC	CASSSYSTQETQYF
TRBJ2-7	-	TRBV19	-	TGTGCCAGTAGTATGAGGGACAACGAGCAGTACTTC	CASSMRDNEQYF
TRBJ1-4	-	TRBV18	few	TGTGCCAGCTCACCAAATTCCCAAGGCCCGGAAAAACTGTTTTTT	CASSPNSQGPEKLFF
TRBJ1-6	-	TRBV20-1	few	TGCAGTGCTAGACCCCGGGGGTTTTGGACACCCCTCCACTTT	CSARPRGFWTPLHF
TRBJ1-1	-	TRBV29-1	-	TGCAGCGCCGGACACTTGAACACTGAAGCTTTCTTT	CSAGHLNTEAFF
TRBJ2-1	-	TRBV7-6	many	TGTGCCAGCAGCTTAATCTTCGGGAGCCAGGGCAAGTACAATGAGCAGTTCTTC	CASSLIFGSQGKYNEQFF
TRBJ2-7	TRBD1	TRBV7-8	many	TGTGCCAGCAGCCCTATCCTCGGACAGGGGAGGAACGAGCAGTACTTC	CASSPILGQGRNEQYF
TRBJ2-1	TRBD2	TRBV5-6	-	TGTGCCAGCAGCCTAGGGACTAGGGGGTATGAGCAGTTCTTC	CASSLGTRGYEQFF
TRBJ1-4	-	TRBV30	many	TGTGCCTGGACTCAGAAACGGGGAACTAATGAAAAACTGTTTTTT	CAWTQKRGTNEKLFF
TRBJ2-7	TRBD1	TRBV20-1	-	TGCAGTGCTGGCGGGACAGGCGCGGGGGAGCAGTACTTC	CSAGGTGAGEQYF
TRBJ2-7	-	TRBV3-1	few	TGTGCCAGCAGCCCCGGACCGCTAGAGCAGTACTTC	CASSPGPLEQYF
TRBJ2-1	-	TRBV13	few	TGTGCCAGCAGCTCCGCGGGACAGAACAATGAGCAGTTCTTC	CASSSAGQNNEQFF